This T cell receptor (beta chain) was sequenced in a study of blood T cell repertoires in COVID-19. Study background: COVID-19 samples, acute and convalescent, were from the United States, Italy and Spain. PBMCs, B-cell-depleted T cells, or T cells provided the cDNA or gDNA that made up the material.

Trimming shortened V by 8 bases and J by 5 bases, and 16 bases separated the two germline ends. Germline V gene lookup returns CDR1 SGHTA and CDR2 FQGNSA. This CDR3 has 13 residues. How the authors handled the data: Amplifying reference gene primers gave estimates of nucleated cell counts. Here immunoSEQ multiplex PCR was the method, and the copy in TCRdb shows in-frame clones only, minus some. D and trimming were read from the DNA, whereas the V and J calls and clone size are those reported in that table. The sample lists over 200,000 clones; around nine tenths were seen once. This clone was observed a few times.

The sequence derives from a woman aged 55-70 years with acute or convalescent COVID-19. J is TRBJ2-7 and V is TRBV7-2; D might be TRBD2 (6 bases). Sample: peripheral blood. CDR3 residues: CASSKGRRDEQYF. In DNA, the CDR3 is TGTGCCAGCTCAAAAGGGAGGCGGGACGAGCAGTACTTC. Supplemented by reference TRBV7-2 and TRBJ2-7, the full variable domain reads GAGVSQSPSNKVTEKGKDVELRCDPISGHTALYWYRQSLGQGLEFLIYFQGNSAPDKSGLPSDRFSAERTGGSVSTLTIQRTQQEDSAVYLCASSKGRRDEQYFGPGTRLTVT.